This T cell receptor (beta chain) was identified in a study of OX40 agonist ivuxolimab in advanced cancers. Regarding the study in general: The costimulatory receptor OX40 (CD134) was targeted by ivuxolimab, a fully human IgG2 agonistic monoclonal antibody. Intravenous ivuxolimab was administered to patients every 2 weeks at six dose levels: 0.01, 0.1, 0.3, 1.5, 3 and 10 mg/kg. Of the approximately 54 patients in dose escalation, 19 had hepatocellular carcinoma, some 15 had melanoma, 9 had renal cell carcinoma and 9 had head and neck cancer. The dose-escalation cohort was almost 85% male with a mean age of around 62 years, ranging from 23 to 79. Patients were allowed to have had prior anti-PD-1, anti-PD-L1 or anti-CTLA-4 therapy, and around 37% of the dose-escalation patients had previously received checkpoint inhibitors. Three dose-escalation patients achieved partial responses, one with hepatocellular carcinoma and two with cutaneous melanoma. Peripheral TCRbeta sequencing was intended to test whether TCR sequence diversity was altered and clonal T-cell expansion was caused by ivuxolimab. The paper covers the monotherapy dose-escalation part of the phase I ivuxolimab trial, which included N ≈ 57 patients.

Genomic DNA was extracted from sorted cells for sequencing of the TCRbeta CDR3 region. The immunoSEQ Assay was used to sequence the TCRbeta CDR3 regions. TCRdb stores this immuneACCESS table with in-frame sequences only. Part of the clones is absent; in the studies checked, under half of the shortfall reflects unresolved V genes, and no reason is known for the rest. This sample has about 60,000 clones in its table, and about 90% of those were observed once. The ten largest clones add up to 12% of the sample. With regard to this clone: The specificity of this receptor is unknown. Within one base of it there is no much larger clone, and no base qualities were kept.

Spanning cysteine to phenylalanine, the CDR3 consists of 13 amino acids. Only the CDR3 region is kept as DNA, spanning 39 bases read in frame from base 1. CDR1 MNHNS and CDR2 SASEGT were looked up in the germline V gene. The V end loses 0 bases and the J end loses 4 bases, and a stretch of 7 bases separates them. Study-wide findings and limitations: Partial responders in the 0.1-3.0 mg/kg groups had among the lowest normalized peripheral clonal expansion, especially among CD8+ T cells. At doses of 0.1 to 3.0 mg/kg, clonal expansion of both CD4+ and CD8+ T cells in blood was seen between baseline and week 6. The antigen specificity of the peripheral T cells that underwent clonal expansion was not determined. Low levels of normalized T-cell clonal expansion were also seen in some nonresponding patients. After ivuxolimab, expanded clones were on average more numerous among CD8+ T cells than among CD4+ T cells.

The trial excluded patients who had a history of autoimmune disease or were on systemic immunosuppression. Peripheral blood for TCR sequencing was collected from all dose cohorts at baseline, on cycle 4 day 1, and on cycle 7 day 1. Samples came from an open-label, multicenter, first-in-human phase I dose-escalation trial of ivuxolimab. Adults with locally advanced or metastatic melanoma, renal cell, hepatocellular, or head and neck squamous cell carcinoma were enrolled in the trial. CD4+ and CD8+ T cells were sorted separately from peripheral blood before TCR sequencing. This sequence uses TRBV6-1 and TRBJ2-7; the D gene cannot be named for sure. The receptor comes from an adult with an advanced solid tumor such as melanoma, head and neck, liver or kidney cancer. The sample consisted of CD4+ or CD8+ T cells sorted from blood, taken in a trial of the OX40 agonist ivuxolimab. The sequenced DNA is TGTGCCAGCAGTGAAGCGTTAGTGTACGAGCAGTACTTC. Its protein product is CASSEALVYEQYF.